The 22 T cell receptor beta chains reported below all come from one sample, sequenced in a study of T-cell reconstitution after alpha-beta-depleted transplantation in children. Researchers prepared the TCRbeta library using unique molecular identifiers, the study reports. TCRdb processed the PCR reads anew with MiXCR; each CDR3 protein has one entry. The data contain around 440,000 distinct CDR3 sequences, roughly 10% of them singletons. Sequencing was performed on PBMCs, taken before TCRalphabeta/CD19-depleted stem cell transplant. The receptors here all came from a child aged 2 to 10 with inherited bone marrow failure, due to receive a stem cell transplant.

The chain recombines TRBV7-2 with TRBJ2-7; D unresolved. CDR1 and CDR2 (germline): SGHTA, FQGNSA. The CDR3 is made up of 16 amino acids. V was shortened by 1 base and J by 3 bases, with 16 bases between the two germline ends. CDR3 DNA sequence: TGTGCCAGCAGCTTAGAAGGAATAGGCTTCCTCTACGAGCAGTACTTC. Translating it yields CASSLEGIGFLYEQYF.

This clonotype has a count of ten or more. The chain is built from TRBV15 and TRBJ2-1; perhaps TRBD2 as D (6 bases). Germline lookup yields CDR1 LNHNV and CDR2 YYDKDF (reference sequence). V lost 7 bases to trimming and J lost 3 bases, with 13 bases between them. This CDR3 contains 14 residues. CDR3 loop: CATTPGESYNEQFF. The CDR3 region has the DNA TGTGCCACCACCCCGGGAGAGAGCTACAATGAGCAGTTCTTC.

This clonotype was detected ten times or more. The chain combines TRBV7-9 with TRBJ1-1, with 8 bases lining up with TRBD1. In germline, CDR1 is SEHNR, CDR2 FQNEAQ (reference sequence). V was clipped by 1 base and J by 3 bases; unmatched bases: 4. The CDR3 extends over 15 amino acids. CDR3 nucleotide sequence: TGTGCCAGCAGCTTAGGGACAGGGAAGGACACTGAAGCTTTCTTT. As protein: CASSLGTGKDTEAFF.

This clonotype has just a few counts. V gene TRBV15 combines with J gene TRBJ2-5, with a weak D call TRBD1 (6 bases). The V gene lost 6 bases and the J gene lost 5 bases, with 13 bases spanning the gap. CDR1 is LNHNV and CDR2 is YYDKDF in the germline V gene (reference sequence). This CDR3 is 13 amino acids long. CDR3 region: CATSPTGRETQYF. CDR3 in DNA: TGTGCCACCAGTCCAACAGGGCGGGAGACCCAGTACTTC. Complete variable domain (other parts from reference TRBV15 and TRBJ2-5): DAMVIQNPRYQVTQFGKPVTLSCSQTLNHNVMYWYQQKSSQAPKLLFHYYDKDFNNEADTPDNFQSRRPNTSFCFLDIRSPGLGDTAMYLCATSPTGRETQYFGPGTRLLVL.

Concerning this clonotype: One end of the junction is discordant with germline, which a read error may explain. The V call is TRBV7-2, the J call TRBJ2-3, with D uncertain. CDR1 is SGHTA, CDR2 FQGNSA, per germline. The CDR3 loop spans 12 amino acids. This chain's CDR3 is CSSSSSWDTQYF. DNA for the CDR3: TGTTCCAGCAGCTCCTCATGGGATACGCAGTATTTT.

This clonotype was found a few times. It is likely a read error, because the conserved phenylalanine at the end of the CDR3 is missing. J is TRBJ1-2 and V is TRBV4-3; D is uncertain. Germline V gives CDR1 LGHNA, CDR2 YSLEER. V was trimmed by 0 bases and J by 6 bases, leaving 14 bases between them. The CDR3 is 15 residues long. CDR3 region: CASSQDLVSRNGYTS. As DNA, the CDR3 is TGCGCCAGCAGCCAAGATCTAGTTTCCCGGAATGGCTACACCTCC.

As concerns this clonotype: With a much larger clone just one base away, this may be a read error. CDR3 sequence reads: CSATTGGNKPQHF. The CDR3 DNA sequence: TGCAGTGCAACGACAGGGGGCAATAAGCCCCAGCATTTT. The chain combines TRBV20-1 with TRBJ1-5; 10 bases align to TRBD1. Germline V lookup: CDR1 DFQATT, CDR2 SNEGSKA (reference sequence). The CDR3 length is 13 residues.

This clonotype turned up a few times. This chain uses TRBV7-2 with TRBJ2-2, with D tentatively TRBD1 or TRBD2 (5 bases each). Germline V gene data show CDR1 as SGHTA and CDR2 as FQGNSA. CDR3 length: 14 amino acids. V dropped 1 base and J dropped 4 bases, with 7 bases sitting between them. The CDR3 coding sequence is TGTGCCAGCAGCTTAGATGGGGGCACCGGGGAGCTGTTTTTT. Translation: CASSLDGGTGELFF.

This clonotype was counted only a few times. The chain has TRBV27 and TRBJ2-2, with D possibly TRBD1 on 7 matching bases. This CDR3 region has 14 residues. Germline lookup yields CDR1 MNHEY and CDR2 SMNVEV (reference sequence). V lost 10 bases to trimming and J lost 5 bases, with 17 bases between them. Written as DNA, the CDR3 is TGTGCCACCCCTCGGACAGGAGGGACCGGGGAGCTGTTTTTT. This codes for CATPRTGGTGELFF.

Of note for this clonotype: A read error is possible here, since a much larger clone lies one base away. This sequence joins TRBV7-9 and TRBJ2-1; possibly TRBD1 for D (5 bases). This CDR3 region has 15 residues. The V end was cut by 0 bases, the J end by 8 bases, with 14 bases between. Germline V gene data show CDR1 as SEHNR and CDR2 as FQNEAQ (reference sequence). The CDR3 DNA reads TGTGCCAGCAGCTTAGCACTACAGGCGGCGGATGAGCAGTTCTTC. This gives the protein CASSLALQAADEQFF.

This clonotype has a handful of counts. V is TRBV27 and J is TRBJ2-3; 11 bases fit TRBD2. This CDR3 contains 16 residues. Germline loops: CDR1 MNHEY, CDR2 SMNVEV (reference sequence). J gave up 4 bases and V 4 bases, and 7 bases lay outside the gene matches. In nucleotides, the CDR3 is TGTGCCAGCAGTTACGAGACTAGCGGGGTTTCAGATACGCAGTATTTT. Protein sequence: CASSYETSGVSDTQYF.

This clonotype was observed a few times. The chain uses TRBV5-1 and TRBJ1-1; D is uncertain. Germline V gene sequence: CDR1 SGHRS, CDR2 YFSETQ. The CDR3 covers 17 residues. The V and J ends lost 0 bases and 0 bases respectively, with 15 bases between them. The CDR3 protein is CASSLEAVAPMNTEAFF. The CDR3 nucleotides read TGCGCCAGCAGCTTGGAGGCAGTAGCTCCCATGAACACTGAAGCTTTCTTT.

V is TRBV28 and J is TRBJ1-1, with D unclear. With 4 bases removed from V and 1 base from J, the gap between germline ends came to 10 bases. Germline V CDR1 and CDR2: MDHEN, SYDVKM. This CDR3 contains 14 residues. The CDR3 DNA is TGTGCCAGCAGTTCCGAATGGGGGAACACTGAAGCTTTCTTT. Its protein product is CASSSEWGNTEAFF.

This clonotype appeared many times. The gene calls are TRBV28 and TRBJ2-5; 10 bases are shared with TRBD2. CDR1 and CDR2 (germline): MDHEN, SYDVKM. With V trimmed by 4 bases and J by 3 bases, 5 bases remained unmatched. CDR3 length: 15 amino acids. CDR3 bases: TGTGCCAGCAGTTCTCGGCTAGCGGGAGAAGAGACCCAGTACTTC. Protein sequence: CASSSRLAGEETQYF.

At least ten counts were recorded for this clonotype. The rearrangement links TRBV11-2 to TRBJ1-3; D possibly corresponds to TRBD1 (5 bases). V was cut by 5 bases and J by 2 bases, with 13 bases left in between. CDR3 length: 15 amino acids. The V gene's germline CDR1 is SGHAT and CDR2 FQNNGV. This CDR3 is CASSTLQGPGNTIYF. CDR3 sequence (DNA): TGTGCCAGCAGCACACTTCAGGGTCCTGGAAACACCATATATTTT.

This clonotype came up many times. The chain employs TRBV9 and TRBJ2-5; TRBD2 matches at 7 bases. Trimming removed 2 bases from V and 4 bases from J; junction bases left unmatched: 14. In germline, CDR1 is SGDLS, CDR2 YYNGEE. The CDR3 has 17 residues. CDR3: CASSVKGGRFDRETQYF. DNA of the CDR3: TGTGCCAGCAGCGTGAAGGGCGGGAGATTCGATCGAGAGACCCAGTACTTC.

This clonotype was recorded many times. The chain employs TRBV7-6 and TRBJ2-3, with D unclear. V was clipped by 5 bases and J by 2 bases, with 5 bases between them. Germline CDR1 SGHVS, CDR2 FNYEAQ. This CDR3 has 12 amino acids. In DNA form, the CDR3 reads TGTGCCAGCAGCGCCTACACAGATACGCAGTATTTT. The encoded protein is CASSAYTDTQYF.

This clonotype was seen ten or more times. The gene calls are TRBV3-1 and TRBJ2-1; 9 bases align to TRBD2. Germline assignment: CDR1 LGHDT and CDR2 YNNKEL (reference sequence). V shed 0 bases, J shed 3 bases, and the junction held 3 bases outside the gene matches. This CDR3 spans 16 amino acids. CDR3: CASSQDLAGLYNEQFF. The CDR3 DNA is TGTGCCAGCAGCCAAGATCTAGCGGGGCTCTACAATGAGCAGTTCTTC.

This clonotype was counted many times. The chain is built from TRBV29-1 and TRBJ2-3; TRBD2 agrees at 8 bases. V trimming: 1 base; J trimming: 1 base; junction bases outside the gene matches: 16. CDR3 length equals 19 residues. Germline CDR1 reads SQVTM; CDR2 reads ANQGSEA. The CDR3 DNA reads TGCAGCGTTGAAGCGGGGGGGACCCCTCACCGGTTCCGCACAGATACGCAGTATTTT. It yields the protein CSVEAGGTPHRFRTDTQYF.

This clonotype was counted many times. The chain employs TRBV2 and TRBJ1-2; D is ambiguous. This CDR3 region has 13 residues. Germline V lookup: CDR1 SNHLY, CDR2 FYNNEI. V was shortened by 10 bases and J by 4 bases, with 16 bases between the two germline ends. The chain's CDR3 is CATGREQPYGYTF. The CDR3 DNA reads TGTGCCACCGGAAGAGAACAGCCCTATGGCTACACCTTC.

This clonotype has at least ten counts. This chain links TRBV5-1 with TRBJ2-7, with D perhaps TRBD1 or TRBD2 (5 bases each). Germline CDR1 SGHRS, CDR2 YFSETQ. The CDR3 covers 15 residues. V lost 0 bases and J lost 3, with 13 bases in between. This CDR3 reads CASSLGVEGNYEQYF. For the CDR3, the DNA is TGCGCCAGCAGCTTGGGGGTTGAGGGGAACTACGAGCAGTACTTC.

The V and J genes are TRBV20-1 and TRBJ2-3; tentative D call: TRBD2 (5 bases). The CDR3 is 15 residues long. The germline gives CDR1 DFQATT, CDR2 SNEGSKA (reference sequence). Trimming took 3 bases from V and 2 from J, leaving 15 bases between them. CDR3 nucleotide sequence: TGCAGTGCTAGCATCAGCGGTGTTTACACAGATACGCAGTATTTT. It encodes CSASISGVYTDTQYF.